This T cell receptor beta chain was observed in a study of T cell changes during pregnancy in multiple sclerosis. Only in-frame clones appear in the TCRdb table, and some are missing; sequencing was by immunoSEQ multiplex PCR. The sample includes around 30,000 clones, around 93% of them seen just once. CDR1 is SGDLS and CDR2 is YYNGEE in the germline V gene. V lost 4 bases, J lost 3 bases, and 6 bases stayed unmatched. The CDR3 loop spans 16 amino acids. The sequencing here drew on CD4+ T cells from peripheral blood mononuclear cells, taken after pregnancy. The chain recombines TRBV9 with TRBJ2-3; 12 bases match TRBD2. The receptor was derived from a female donor with multiple sclerosis, enrolled in a pregnancy study. CDR3 amino acids: CASSSRTSGVTDTQYF. In DNA, the CDR3 is TGTGCCAGCAGCTCTCGGACTAGCGGGGTGACAGATACGCAGTATTTT.